This T cell receptor (beta chain) was captured by sequencing in a study of PD-L1 blockade in urothelial cancer. Study as a whole: The analyses of blood took place 3 weeks (second dose) and 6 weeks after treatment start.

Libraries were prepared by immunoSEQ multiplex PCR; TCRdb keeps only in-frame clonotypes and omits some of them. The sample holds more than 45,000 clones, roughly four fifths seen once. The time point was: pretreatment peripheral blood. This clone showed up many times. The sequence was obtained from a man between 65 and 80 years old with urothelial cancer. This material consisted of PBMCs, taken around atezolizumab (anti-PD-L1) treatment.

The CDR3 loop reads CASSIKGDTEAFF. The CDR3 region has the DNA TGTGCCAGTAGTATAAAGGGGGACACTGAAGCTTTCTTT. This chain uses TRBV19 with TRBJ1-1; possible D gene TRBD1, 6 bases. From germline, CDR1 is LNHDA and CDR2 SQIVND (reference sequence). The CDR3 totals 13 residues. The V and J ends lost 2 bases and 3 bases respectively, with 7 bases between them.